Below, 11 T cell receptor beta chains from the same sample are listed, as sequenced in a study of CD8+ T cells in alopecia areata (dated by TCRdb to the late 2010s). According to the study, the label for this sample's time point signals: baseline before oral tofacitinib. Libraries were made using the immunoSEQ multiplex PCR assay. To provide template for TCR sequencing, every sample had RNA extracted and reverse transcribed into cDNA. This is the immuneACCESS table as TCRdb keeps it, with only in-frame sequences that have V and J called. A part of the clones is gone; compared with another copy, unresolved V genes explain less than half, and the rest is unexplained. The table for this sample lists about 180,000 clones; almost 65% of them were counted only once. The ten largest make up under 2% of the sample. Sample: CD4+ T cells sorted from blood, taken at week 0. The receptors were gathered from a human donor with alopecia areata.

The rearrangement links TRBV30 to TRBJ2-6; 7 positions match TRBD1. Germline V gives CDR1 GTSNPN, CDR2 SVGIG (reference sequence). Trimming took 1 base from V and 2 from J; bases not matched to a gene: 2. The CDR3 contains 15 residues. DNA for the CDR3: TGTGCCTGGAGTGAAGGACAGGCTGGGGCCAACGTCCTGACTTTC. Translation: CAWSEGQAGANVLTF.

The chain carries TRBV19 and TRBJ2-5; D unresolved. Trimming stripped 1 base from V and 3 bases from J, with 6 bases between. CDR3 length: 13 amino acids. The germline V gene encodes CDR1 LNHDA and CDR2 SQIVND (reference sequence). CDR3 sequence reads: CASSIVWEETQYF. The DNA for the CDR3 is TGTGCCAGTAGTATAGTGTGGGAAGAGACCCAGTACTTC.

The genes are TRBV5-6 and TRBJ1-2, with D hard to call. V lost 3 bases and J lost 2, with 14 bases in between. The CDR3 runs 15 residues. The germline V gene has CDR1 SGHDT and CDR2 YYEEEE. CDR3 protein: CASSSVLLPNYGYTF. In DNA, the CDR3 is TGTGCCAGCAGCTCGGTCCTACTCCCAAACTATGGCTACACCTTC.

The genes are TRBV5-5 and TRBJ2-1; D might be TRBD1 (5 bases). The ends were cut back, 1 base at V and 1 base at J, with 6 bases in the middle. The CDR3 spans 14 residues. Germline lookup yields CDR1 SGHKS and CDR2 YYEKEE (reference sequence). Here the CDR3 DNA reads TGTGCCAGCAGCTTGAGGGGTTCCTACAATGAGCAGTTCTTC. Its translation: CASSLRGSYNEQFF.

The chain combines TRBV29-1 with TRBJ2-3; possible D gene TRBD1, 6 bases. V was trimmed by 4 bases and J by 4 bases, leaving 9 bases between them. Germline assignment: CDR1 SQVTM and CDR2 ANQGSEA. The CDR3 length is 12 residues. The CDR3 loop is CSVAKGADTQYF. The CDR3 region has the DNA TGCAGCGTTGCCAAGGGGGCAGATACGCAGTATTTT.

The V and J genes are TRBV29-1 and TRBJ1-5; a weak D match, TRBD1 (5 bases). Deletions cut 6 bases from V and 7 bases from J, with 19 bases between. The CDR3 sequence is 14 residues long. Germline CDR1 is SQVTM and CDR2 is ANQGSEA. For the CDR3, the DNA is TGCAGCGTGCTAGACCCAGGGTCTCACCAGCCCCAGCATTTT. As protein: CSVLDPGSHQPQHF.

The V call is TRBV6-5, the J call TRBJ2-7; D call uncertain. V lost 2 bases and J 0 bases, leaving 8 bases between the germline ends. The CDR3 loop spans 14 amino acids. Germline loops: CDR1 MNHEY, CDR2 SVGAGI. DNA for the CDR3: TGTGCCAGCAGTTACGGTGACACCTCCTACGAGCAGTACTTC. Its translation is CASSYGDTSYEQYF.

V usage is TRBV30 and J usage is TRBJ2-5, with D maybe TRBD2 (6 bases). This CDR3 spans 14 amino acids. With 3 bases removed from V and 1 base from J, the gap between germline ends came to 12 bases. CDR1 and CDR2 (germline): GTSNPN, SVGIG (reference sequence). Here the CDR3 DNA reads TGTGCCTGGAGGGGGGGAGATGTCCAAGAGACCCAGTACTTC. Amino acid sequence: CAWRGGDVQETQYF.

This chain's CDR3 is CASSVSRSYEQYF. The CDR3 DNA reads TGTGCCAGCAGTGTGAGCCGGAGCTACGAGCAGTACTTC. The chain is built from TRBV2 and TRBJ2-7; the D is unclear. The CDR3 spans 13 residues. Trimming took off 4 bases at V and 3 bases at J, with 10 bases between the two ends. Germline CDR1 is SNHLY and CDR2 is FYNNEI.

The chain uses TRBV29-1 and TRBJ2-3; no clear D. The V and J ends lost 7 bases and 2 bases respectively, with 19 bases between them. The CDR3 loop spans 15 amino acids. Germline assignment: CDR1 SQVTM and CDR2 ANQGSEA. CDR3 nucleotides: TGCAGCGGTGGACGTGACACCATCTCCACAGATACGCAGTATTTT. It yields the protein CSGGRDTISTDTQYF.

This clone was found a few times. This chain links TRBV15 with TRBJ2-3; the match to TRBD1 covers 7 bases. With 2 bases clipped from V and 2 bases from J, the junction kept 7 bases outside the gene matches. This CDR3 comprises 16 residues. Germline-derived CDR1 and CDR2 are LNHNV and YYDKDF (reference sequence). The CDR3 nucleotides read TGTGCCACCAGCAGATCGACAGGGACCTCCACAGATACGCAGTATTTT. This codes for CATSRSTGTSTDTQYF.